The 10 T cell receptor beta chains given below trace back to one sample, sequenced in a study of CD8 T cells in Susac syndrome. With random hexamers, 0.5 to 1 ug RNA was reverse transcribed. Using its own MiXCR run on the immunoSEQ multiplex PCR reads, TCRdb lists one record per CDR3 protein. Among 100,000 to 110,000 distinct CDR3 sequences, roughly 96% were seen once, and the ten largest hold 0.3% to 0.35%. Sequenced input: CD8+ T cells from PBMCs. The receptors here all came from a human donor with Susac syndrome.

CDR3 nucleotides: TGTGCCAGACGGAGGGAATCGGATGAGCAGTTCTTC. Protein: CARRRESDEQFF. The gene calls are TRBV2 and TRBJ2-1; D is perhaps TRBD2 (6 bases). This CDR3 has 12 residues. Trimming removed 9 bases at V and 8 bases at J, with 14 bases between. The germline V gene encodes CDR1 SNHLY and CDR2 FYNNEI.

This chain's CDR3 is CSASVGQINQPQHF. The DNA for the CDR3 is TGCAGTGCTAGTGTCGGACAGATCAATCAGCCCCAGCATTTT. J is TRBJ1-5 and V is TRBV20-1, with D perhaps TRBD1 (6 bases). Per the germline V gene, CDR1 is DFQATT and CDR2 is SNEGSKA (reference sequence). Trimming removed 3 bases from V and 3 bases from J, with 12 bases in between. This CDR3 is 14 amino acids long.

This clonotype was found a few times. V usage is TRBV29-1 and J usage is TRBJ2-5; 10 bases match TRBD2. The V gene end was trimmed by 7 bases and the J gene end by 4 bases; junction bases not matched to a gene: 3. Germline V gene data show CDR1 as SQVTM and CDR2 as ANQGSEA. This CDR3 spans 12 amino acids. This CDR3 is CSGQREGETQYF. The CDR3 nucleotides read TGCAGCGGCCAGCGGGAGGGAGAGACCCAGTACTTC.

This sequence joins TRBV7-9 and TRBJ1-1; 8 bases match TRBD1. There are 14 residues in the CDR3. Germline V lookup: CDR1 SEHNR, CDR2 FQNEAQ (reference sequence). The J segment lost 4 bases and the V segment lost 1 base, leaving 2 bases of the junction unmatched. The CDR3 sequence: CASSLVDRATEAFF. The CDR3 DNA is TGTGCCAGCAGCTTAGTGGACAGGGCCACTGAAGCTTTCTTT.

This chain links TRBV13 with TRBJ2-7; D uncertain. Germline V lookup: CDR1 PRHDT, CDR2 FYEKMQ (reference sequence). Trimming removed 4 bases at V and 3 bases at J, with 10 bases between. The CDR3 covers 13 residues. CDR3 DNA sequence: TGTGCCAGCAGCTCGTCGACGGGCTACGAGCAGTACTTC. This encodes CASSSSTGYEQYF.

The chain employs TRBV11-2 and TRBJ2-4, with D hard to call. CDR3 length equals 15 residues. V dropped 0 bases and J dropped 1 base, with 7 bases sitting between them. CDR1 is SGHAT, CDR2 FQNNGV, per germline. CDR3 nucleotide sequence: TGTGCCAGCAGCTTAGATGTATCGGCCAAAAACATTCAGTACTTC. As protein: CASSLDVSAKNIQYF.

The J gene is TRBJ1-2, the V gene TRBV24-1; D is undetermined. CDR1 and CDR2 from the germline V gene are KGHDR and SFDVKD. The CDR3 extends over 15 amino acids. V dropped 4 bases and J dropped 3 bases, with 14 bases sitting between them. CDR3 sequence (DNA): TGTGCCACCAGTGACCCGACCCGGTCCGACTATGGCTACACCTTC. Residues: CATSDPTRSDYGYTF.

The V and J genes are TRBV7-9 and TRBJ2-1, with D tentatively TRBD1 or TRBD2 (5 bases each). Germline V CDR1 and CDR2: SEHNR, FQNEAQ (reference sequence). The V and J ends lost 5 bases and 10 bases respectively, with 21 bases between them. The length of the CDR3 is 15 residues. CDR3 coding DNA: TGTGCCAGCAGCGCCGTTCGGGGCCCCGCAGGGGAGCAGTTCTTC. Protein: CASSAVRGPAGEQFF.

The chain has TRBV20-1 and TRBJ2-5, with D unclear. The CDR3 covers 14 residues. The ends were cut back, 1 base at V and 5 bases at J, with 14 bases in the middle. Germline V lookup: CDR1 DFQATT, CDR2 SNEGSKA (reference sequence). The CDR3 is CSARGEIGSETQYF. DNA for the CDR3: TGCAGTGCTAGAGGGGAAATAGGGTCCGAGACCCAGTACTTC.

This sequence joins TRBV20-1 and TRBJ1-1; no definite D call. V was trimmed by 6 bases and J by 5 bases, leaving 10 bases between them. Germline loops: CDR1 DFQATT, CDR2 SNEGSKA (reference sequence). The length of the CDR3 is 11 residues. DNA for the CDR3: TGCAGTGCCGCCCATGGGACTGAAGCTTTCTTT. Amino acids: CSAAHGTEAFF.